This T cell receptor (beta chain) was recorded in a study of T cell clonotyping in hematopoietic cell transplantation (dated by TCRdb to about 2021). Study-wide context: The study collected 110 to 150 blood samples from approximately 32 consecutive transplant recipients and their related donors. Patient recruitment ran from 2015 to early 2017, and follow-up continued until late 2020 or death. The paper's findings and limits, for the study overall: Inverse Simpson Index values from donors and from recipients before transplant predicted broader TCR repertoire diversity after transplant. A decrease in recipient TCR diversity was observed after transplant, and a progressive increase in pathologically expanded clonotypes was seen from day 30 to day 180. The sample size was limited, and because cells were not sorted, the contributions of CD4 and CD8 repertoires could not be separated. Just a small fraction of recipient repertoires overlapped with donor repertoires, and more than 95% appeared de novo at the given depth.

The CDR3 has 15 amino acids, counting the end cysteine and phenylalanine. Here the CDR3 DNA is all that survives: 45 bases in frame from base 1. V is clipped by 0 bases and J by 0 bases, and the sequence between their germline boundaries is 9 bases long. The germline V gene specifies SGHRS as CDR1 and YFSETQ as CDR2. This clone was seen a handful of times. It lacks a known antigen. Per-base qualities were not stored, and no clone one base away is much larger. The sample's time point, from its label and the paper: 30 days after allo-HCT. Recipient blood was collected about 28 days before transplant and at days 30, 100 and 180 after transplant. Nuclei Lysis Solution was used to extract genomic DNA from fresh or cryopreserved unfractionated peripheral blood mononuclear cells. The immunoSEQ assay, a bias-controlled multiplex PCR using V- and J-specific primers, was used to amplify TCR beta CDR3 regions from genomic DNA. In a second PCR step, a proprietary barcode and Illumina adapter sequences were attached to the CDR3 amplicons. An Illumina MiSeq instrument was used to sequence the CDR3 libraries. The source study handled its data this way. Export and quality control were handled in immunoSEQ Analyzer 3.0, while downstream analyses relied on R Bioconductor and Immunarch. Repertoire metrics were calculated using only productive rearrangements within the normalized downsampled data set. In the normalized cohort, a clonotype counted as pathologically expanded if the clonotype was larger than 5 templates. The Inverse Simpson Index was used to measure repertoire diversity. To capture all clonotypes, CMV-specificity analyses were performed on the non-normalized data set. TCRdb took this table from immuneACCESS and kept in-frame rearrangements with V and J called. Such tables lack part of the clones; where checked against another copy, unresolved V genes explain under half of the gap, and the rest is unexplained. That table gives V, J and clone size, and the DNA gave D and trimming. The sample yields fewer than 7,000 clones; about a third were counted once. 15% to 20% of the sample rests with the top ten.

This sequence originates from a female patient aged 50-65 years who had an allogeneic stem cell transplant from an unrelated donor, so the T cells may come from the graft donor. Some clones in this sample may be carry-over from other donors' samples. The sample was peripheral blood mononuclear cells, taken 30 days after allogeneic stem cell transplant. The chain is assembled from TRBV5-1 and TRBJ1-1; no confident D gene assignment can be made. CDR3 reads: CASSLVGPMNTEAFF. The DNA sequence is as follows: TGCGCCAGCAGCTTGGTCGGCCCCATGAACACTGAAGCTTTCTTT.